The sequence of this T cell receptor (beta chain) was determined in a study of blood T cell repertoires in COVID-19. About the research overall: COVID-19 samples collected from the United States, Italy and Spain covered acute and convalescent phases. T cells, B-cell-depleted T cells, or PBMCs provided the cDNA or gDNA that served as material.

Some clones are missing from TCRdb's copy, which holds only in-frame ones; the method was immunoSEQ multiplex PCR. This table has about 350,000 clones, about 90% appearing once. The CDR3 covers 14 residues. The V gene's germline CDR1 is SGHAT and CDR2 FQNNGV. With 1 base removed from V and 5 bases from J, the gap between germline ends came to 9 bases. Categorization into cohorts depended on clinical history that participants reported. The TCR originated in a woman aged 25 to 39 who had recovered from COVID-19. The genes are TRBV11-2 and TRBJ2-1, with D tentatively TRBD1 (6 bases). The sequenced material came from PBMCs or T cells enriched from blood (not recorded which). CDR3 protein: CASSLARGHNEQFF. CDR3 nucleotides: TGTGCCAGCAGCTTAGCCAGGGGCCACAATGAGCAGTTCTTC.